The sequence of this T cell receptor beta chain was determined in a study of blood T cell repertoires in COVID-19. About the study: From the United States, Italy and Spain came samples of acute and convalescent COVID-19.

This clone was seen only a few times. Per the original methods: Estimation of nucleated cell counts was performed using reference gene primer amplification. Clones were sequenced by immunoSEQ multiplex PCR, and TCRdb holds only the in-frame ones, with some missing. V and J calls plus clone size are reproduced from that table; the DNA served to infer D and trimming. The sample includes around 180,000 clones, roughly 76% of them seen just once. This CDR3 spans 14 amino acids. V dropped 4 bases and J dropped 7 bases, with 18 bases sitting between them. The germline gives CDR1 SGHDT, CDR2 YYEEEE. Sequencing was performed on peripheral blood. The chain joins TRBV5-6 to TRBJ2-7; D is uncertain. The sequence came from a woman at least 80 years old with COVID-19, enrolled during active disease. In nucleotides, the CDR3 is TGTGCCAGCAGCCCCGGCCTAGGCCTACGAGAGCAGTACTTC. Amino acids: CASSPGLGLREQYF.